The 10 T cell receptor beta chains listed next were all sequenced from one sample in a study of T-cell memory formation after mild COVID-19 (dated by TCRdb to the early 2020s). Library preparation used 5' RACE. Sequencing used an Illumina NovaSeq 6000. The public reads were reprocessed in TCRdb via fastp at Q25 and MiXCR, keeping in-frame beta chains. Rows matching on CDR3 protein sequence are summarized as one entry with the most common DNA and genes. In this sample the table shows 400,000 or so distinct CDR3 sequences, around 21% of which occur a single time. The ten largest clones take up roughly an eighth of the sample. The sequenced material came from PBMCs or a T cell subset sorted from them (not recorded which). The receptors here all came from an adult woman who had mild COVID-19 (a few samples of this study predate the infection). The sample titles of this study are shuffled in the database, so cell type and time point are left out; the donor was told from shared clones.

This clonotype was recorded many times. CDR3: CASSLVERSEQFF. CDR3 sequence (DNA): TGTGCCAGCAGTTTAGTGGAGCGTTCTGAGCAGTTCTTC. This chain uses TRBV12-3 or TRBV12-4 with TRBJ2-1, with unresolved D. The CDR3 consists of 13 residues. Trimming cost V 1 base and J 9 bases, with 10 bases left between them.

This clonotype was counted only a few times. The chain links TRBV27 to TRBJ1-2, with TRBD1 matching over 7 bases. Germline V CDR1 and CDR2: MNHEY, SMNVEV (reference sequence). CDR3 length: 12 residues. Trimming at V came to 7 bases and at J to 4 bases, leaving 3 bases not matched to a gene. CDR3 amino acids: CASKQGSYGYTF. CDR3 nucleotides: TGTGCCAGCAAACAGGGGTCCTATGGCTACACCTTC.

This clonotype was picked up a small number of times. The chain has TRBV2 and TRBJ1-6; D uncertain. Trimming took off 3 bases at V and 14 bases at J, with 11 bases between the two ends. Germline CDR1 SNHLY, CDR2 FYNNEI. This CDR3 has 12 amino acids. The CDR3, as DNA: TGTGCCAGCAGTGAGGGTTCCCTCACCCTCCACTTT. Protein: CASSEGSLTLHF.

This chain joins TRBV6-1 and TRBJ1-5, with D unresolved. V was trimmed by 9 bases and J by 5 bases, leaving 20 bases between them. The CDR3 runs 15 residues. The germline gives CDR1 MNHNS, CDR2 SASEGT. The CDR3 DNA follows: TGTGCCAGTGCCCTGGTCGTAGTGTCGGATCAGCCCCAGCATTTT. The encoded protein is CASALVVVSDQPQHF.

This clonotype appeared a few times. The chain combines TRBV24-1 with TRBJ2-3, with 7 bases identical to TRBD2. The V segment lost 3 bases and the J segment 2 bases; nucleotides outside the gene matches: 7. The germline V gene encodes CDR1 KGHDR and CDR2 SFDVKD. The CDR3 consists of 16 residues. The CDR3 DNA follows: TGTGCCACCAGTGATCCACTAGCGCAAGACACAGATACGCAGTATTTT. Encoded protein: CATSDPLAQDTDTQYF.

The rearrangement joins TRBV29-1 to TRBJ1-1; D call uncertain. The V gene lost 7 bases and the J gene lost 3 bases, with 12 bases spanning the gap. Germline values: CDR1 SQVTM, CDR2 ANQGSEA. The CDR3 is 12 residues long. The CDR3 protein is CSAGRGYTEAFF. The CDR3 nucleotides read TGCAGCGCGGGTCGAGGTTACACTGAAGCTTTCTTT. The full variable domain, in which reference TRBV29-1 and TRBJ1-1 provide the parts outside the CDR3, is SAVISQKPSRDICQRGTSLTIQCQVDSQVTMMFWYRQQPGQSLTLIATANQGSEATYESGFVIDKFPISRPNLTFSTLTVSNMSPEDSSIYLCSAGRGYTEAFFGQGTRLTVV.

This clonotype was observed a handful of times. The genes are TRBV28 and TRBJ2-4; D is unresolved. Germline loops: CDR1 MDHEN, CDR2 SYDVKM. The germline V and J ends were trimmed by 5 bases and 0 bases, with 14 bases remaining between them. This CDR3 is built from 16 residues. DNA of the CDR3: TGTGCCAGCAGTCTCCCCCTGGCGGTAGCCAAAAACATTCAGTACTTC. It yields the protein CASSLPLAVAKNIQYF.

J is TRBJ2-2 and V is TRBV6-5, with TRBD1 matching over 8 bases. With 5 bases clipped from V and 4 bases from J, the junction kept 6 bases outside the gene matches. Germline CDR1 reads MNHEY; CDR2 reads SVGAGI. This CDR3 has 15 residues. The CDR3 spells CASSTRQGPTGELFF. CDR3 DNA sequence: TGTGCCAGCAGTACCAGACAGGGGCCCACCGGGGAGCTGTTTTTT.

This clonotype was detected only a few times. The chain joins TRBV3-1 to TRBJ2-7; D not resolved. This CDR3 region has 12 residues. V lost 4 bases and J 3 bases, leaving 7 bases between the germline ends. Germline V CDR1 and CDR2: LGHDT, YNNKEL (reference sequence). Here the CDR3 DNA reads TGTGCCAGCAGCCCGGTCGGCTACGAGCAGTACTTC. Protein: CASSPVGYEQYF.

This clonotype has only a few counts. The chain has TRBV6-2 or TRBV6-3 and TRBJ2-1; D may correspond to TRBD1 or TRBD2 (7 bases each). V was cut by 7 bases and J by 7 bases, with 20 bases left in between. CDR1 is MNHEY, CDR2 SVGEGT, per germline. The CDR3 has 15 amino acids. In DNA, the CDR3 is TGTGCCAGCAACTCAGGGGGGGCGGGAGCAAATGAGCAGTTCTTC. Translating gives CASNSGGAGANEQFF.